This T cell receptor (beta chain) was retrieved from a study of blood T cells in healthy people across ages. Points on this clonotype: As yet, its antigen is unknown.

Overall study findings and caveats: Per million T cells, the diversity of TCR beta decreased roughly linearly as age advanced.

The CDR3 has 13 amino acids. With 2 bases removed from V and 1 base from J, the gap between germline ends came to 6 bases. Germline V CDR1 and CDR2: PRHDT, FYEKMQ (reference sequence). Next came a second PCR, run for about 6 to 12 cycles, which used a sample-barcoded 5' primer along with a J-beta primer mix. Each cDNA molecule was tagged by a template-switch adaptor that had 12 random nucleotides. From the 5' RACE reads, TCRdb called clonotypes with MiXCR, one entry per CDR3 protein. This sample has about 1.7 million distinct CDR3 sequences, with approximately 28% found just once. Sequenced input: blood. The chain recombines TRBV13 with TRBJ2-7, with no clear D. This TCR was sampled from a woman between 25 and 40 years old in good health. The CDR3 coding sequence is TGTGCCAGCAGCTTAATCCTGTCCTACGAGCAGTACTTC. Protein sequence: CASSLILSYEQYF.